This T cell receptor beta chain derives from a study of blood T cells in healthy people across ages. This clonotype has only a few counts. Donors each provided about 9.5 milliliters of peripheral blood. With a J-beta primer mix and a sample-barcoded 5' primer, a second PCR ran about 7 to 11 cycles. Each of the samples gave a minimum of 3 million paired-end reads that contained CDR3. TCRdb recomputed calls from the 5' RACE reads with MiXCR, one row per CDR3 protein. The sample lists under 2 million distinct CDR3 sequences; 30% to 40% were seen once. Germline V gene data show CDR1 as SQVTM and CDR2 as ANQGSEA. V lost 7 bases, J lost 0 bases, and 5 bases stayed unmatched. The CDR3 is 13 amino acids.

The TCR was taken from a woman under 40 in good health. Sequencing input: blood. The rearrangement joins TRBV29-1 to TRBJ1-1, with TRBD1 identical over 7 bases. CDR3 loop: CSADRDMNTEAFF. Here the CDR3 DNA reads TGCAGCGCCGACAGGGACATGAACACTGAAGCTTTCTTT.